This T cell receptor beta chain came from a study of cytomegalovirus exposure and HLA in healthy donors (dated by TCRdb to about 2017). For the wider study: An earlier analysis of some 500 of the donors reported 276 Gb of sequence data and roughly 100 million unique TCR beta sequences from about 200 million T cells. In a later analysis, previously published TCR beta repertoires from several hundred donors were re-analyzed and high-resolution HLA genotyping was added so that TCR occurrence patterns could be studied. Of the roughly 400 genotyped donors, approximately 80% fell in the genetic ancestry cluster associated with self-reported Caucasian donors. Besides the first cohort of around 700 subjects, a separate validation cohort made up of 120 different subjects was used. A later genetic analysis used genome-wide SNP genotypes for about 60% of the roughly 670 donors, treating that subset as a discovery cohort. Rather than drawing on any new phenotypic data, the later analysis identified candidate immune exposures from TCR beta sequences and the way those sequences occurred across donors. About 330 gigabases of sequencing data and approximately 91 million unique TCR sequences made up an early release that covered some 640 HLA-typed donors. An earlier analysis of around 580 of the donors used high-throughput TCR beta sequencing to judge whether each TCR beta V gene segment behaved as functional or pseudogenic. Both class I and class II loci were covered by HLA typing, at four-digit resolution. Because of strong linkage in the cohort, five DR-DQ haplotypes were treated as single units for association and clustering. The study used immunosequencing to profile the T cell repertoires of some 600 subjects and linked those repertoires to cytomegalovirus serostatus. Donor age, sex, ethnicity and CMV serostatus were collected together with the repertoire data. The aim of the study was to test whether cataloging public T cell receptors could identify signatures of past pathogen exposure. High-throughput TCR immunosequencing, statistical association of individual TCRs with disease status, and machine learning were combined to predict cytomegalovirus infection status. Among some 400 genotyped donors of the cohort, an average of approximately 220,000 unique TCR beta nucleotide sequences was sequenced per donor, of which about 18% were non-productive. The number of donors typed differed by locus, with roughly 620-630 for A, B, C, DRB1 and DQB1, roughly 520 for DQA1, 600 to 610 for DPA1, and some 440 for DPB1. Every repertoire in the discovery cohort had been generated on one and the same sequencing platform. The study at large found these results: In vitro tests confirmed that a few of the cytomegalovirus-associated TCR beta chains recognize cytomegalovirus antigens. Across donors, most TCR sequences were observed very rarely, whereas some public TCRs were present in many individuals. In an earlier analysis of about 600 of the donors, most TCR beta V segments appeared in productive rearrangements about 87% or about 30% of the time, broadly matching IMGT annotations. It was suggested by the authors that the approach could potentially be generalized to other disease states and immunological phenotypes. An association between a missense DCLRE1C variant and V-gene and J-gene trimming of TCR beta chains was found in a later genetic analysis and replicated in an independent cohort. Over 15 rarely observed V segments, including chromosome 9 orphons, were excluded from the earlier analysis of several hundred of the donors because counts were too low. In the study, 164 TCR beta chains were listed as associated with cytomegalovirus. A later analysis reported that several top co-occurrence clusters appeared linked to parvovirus B19, influenza, CMV and Epstein-Barr virus. In a later genetic analysis, fewer N-insertions in productive TCRs were reported among donors in an Asian-associated ancestry cluster than the 666-donor mean. A group of highly shared sequence variants was considered likely to be a technical artifact of the sequencing pipeline. The 87-base-pair reads could not distinguish some IMGT-functional V segments, including TRBV6-2 and TRBV6-3, so those segments were excluded. A later analysis associated some 17,000 TCR beta sequences with specific HLA alleles at a false discovery rate of 0.05. Assigning TCR associations to individual alleles was difficult when HLA alleles, especially DR and DQ, strongly co-occurred. The cohort was sequenced for TCR beta chains only, and without alpha or paired-chain data the features that could be detected were limited. Immune exposure information for the cohort was limited to CMV serostatus. Compared with equally common non-associated chains, HLA-associated TCR beta chains in a later analysis were more clonally expanded and had lower generation probabilities. The classifier was reported to diagnose cytomegalovirus status with high specificity and sensitivity in both the original cohort and the validation cohort. In a later analysis, the rate of TCR association differed among HLA loci, with DRB1 alleles having the most associated TCRs and HLA-C alleles having the fewest. A further reported finding was that TCR beta sequences accurately predicted the HLA-A and HLA-B alleles for most subjects in the first cohort. Correlated functional status among segregating V segments might be attributable to linkage disequilibrium, but an unknown experimental factor could not be ruled out. Because some donors lacked HLA typing at each locus, the association tests relied only on the typed subset. A later analysis found that most CMV-associated TCR beta chains appeared HLA-restricted, with HLA associations seemingly driven largely by CMV exposure. The presence/absence analyses assumed that sequencing depth was roughly uniform across donors, and that assumption may not be true.

Library preparation employed the immunoSEQ multiplex PCR assay. For the multiplex PCR, a mixture combining 60 forward primers for TCR Vbeta segments and 13 reverse primers for TCR Jbeta segments was used. The CDR3 region of rearranged TCR beta genes was amplified from genomic DNA by a multiplex PCR assay. On the Illumina HiSeq System, the amplified TCR beta libraries were sequenced as 87-base-pair reads. Under the source paper's analysis protocol: In a later analysis, tens of millions of unique TCR beta chains were counted across the 650 to 700 repertoires, and roughly 11 million of these chains were shared by at least two donors. Raw reads were error-corrected and collapsed into unique sequences with a nearest-neighbor algorithm that merged closely related sequences to remove PCR and sequencing errors. To assign V, D and J gene segments, CDR3 sequences were aligned to IMGT reference sequences. For a sequence to be retained, a match of at least six nucleotides was required to both a V gene segment and a J gene segment. Rearrangements were classified as productive when the CDR3 lacked stop codons and remained in frame with V and J, and all other rearrangements were classified as non-productive. Following IMGT convention, CDR3 was defined as the stretch from the second conserved V-encoded cysteine to the conserved J-encoded phenylalanine. Sequences without an unambiguous match to a single V gene segment were excluded from the earlier analysis of 450 to 750 of the donors. An earlier analysis of 500 to 700 of the donors classified V segments as functional when productive rearrangements were above 56.7% and as segregating when the standard deviation between donors was above 5%. A statistical classification framework was built to diagnose cytomegalovirus status from the catalog of TCR beta chain sequences. V and J gene assignment, in a later analysis, came from comparing TCR nucleotide sequences with IMGT/GENE-DB human TR gene sequences. In a later analysis, CDR3 sequences and most-parsimonious VDJ recombination scenarios were assigned using the TCRdist pipeline. In a later analysis, every TCR beta chain was defined by the combination of its CDR3 amino acid sequence and its V-gene family, and reads without a unique V-gene family were dropped. As a way to deal with suspected cross-contamination and a sequencing artifact, a later analysis dropped roughly 620 nucleotide sequences that were highly shared and had low generation probability. For each public chain, a later analysis derived a clonal expansion index from normalized ranks of inferred template counts within each repertoire. Generation probabilities in a later analysis came from a VDJ recombination model fitted to out-of-frame rearrangements, and those results were checked against IGoR. In a later analysis, TCR-TCR, TCR-HLA and TCR-CMV co-occurrence was scored with hypergeometric tests, and a repertoire-size bias correction was applied to TCR pairs. A later analysis estimated false discovery rates by permuting HLA or CMV assignments 20 times. A later analysis grouped co-occurring TCRs with DBSCAN, adding TCRdist sequence similarity when clustering within HLA-allele-positive subsets. For co-occurrence clustering, repertoires with fewer than 30,000 or more than 120,000 public chains were excluded, along with 4 to 6 repertoires with anomalous nucleotide sharing. TCRdb stores this immuneACCESS table with in-frame sequences only. Part of the clones is absent; in the studies checked, under half of the shortfall reflects unresolved V genes, and no reason is known for the rest. Clonal size and the V and J genes are those of that table, whereas D and trimming came from the DNA. The sample table shows about 130,000 clones, and 78% are seen once. Around 1.8% of the sample is held by the ten biggest clonotypes.

Clipping removes 6 bases from V and 3 bases from J, with 4 as the unmatched junction base count. Taken from cysteine to phenylalanine, the CDR3 has 14 residues. CDR3 DNA is the only sequence kept; it has 42 bases, read in frame from the first base. The germline V gene (reference sequence) yields MNHNY for CDR1 and SVGAGI for CDR2. The cohort was made up of roughly 670 healthy bone marrow donors. At the time of sampling, all cohort members were nominally healthy, though unrecorded immune exposures were likely present. The donor tested CMV seronegative and was one of the 352 seronegative cohort members. Each donor provided a peripheral blood sample, and peripheral blood mononuclear cells were used for TCR beta sequencing. Genomic DNA extraction from the blood cell samples was performed with the Qiagen DNeasy Blood Extraction Kit. This clone has just one count. Its antigen is still unknown. Base qualities are missing; no much larger clone stands one base away.

The sample taken for sequencing was PBMCs. This TCR derives from a woman between 35 and 50 years old in good health and CMV-seronegative. The chain links TRBV6-6 with TRBJ2-3, and 9 bases in between align with TRBD2. The nucleotide sequence reads as follows: TGTGCCAGCAGGGGCGGGGGGGCAACAGATACGCAGTATTTT. It translates to CASRGGGATDTQYF.